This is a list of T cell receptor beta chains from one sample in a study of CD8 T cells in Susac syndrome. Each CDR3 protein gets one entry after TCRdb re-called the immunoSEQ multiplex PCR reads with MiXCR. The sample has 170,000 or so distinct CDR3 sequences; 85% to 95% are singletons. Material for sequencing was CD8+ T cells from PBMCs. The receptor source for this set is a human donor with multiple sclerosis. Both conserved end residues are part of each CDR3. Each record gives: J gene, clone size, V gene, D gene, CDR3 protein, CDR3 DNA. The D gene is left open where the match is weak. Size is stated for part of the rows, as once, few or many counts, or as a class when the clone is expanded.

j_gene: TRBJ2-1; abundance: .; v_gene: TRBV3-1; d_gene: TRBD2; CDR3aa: CASSHRTSVYNEQFF; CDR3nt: TGTGCCAGCAGCCACCGAACTAGCGTATACAATGAGCAGTTCTTC
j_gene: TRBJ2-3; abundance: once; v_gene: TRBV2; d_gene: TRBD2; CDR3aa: CASSVTSGGPLYTDTQYF; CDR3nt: TGTGCCAGCAGTGTGACTAGCGGGGGGCCTCTTTACACAGATACGCAGTATTTT
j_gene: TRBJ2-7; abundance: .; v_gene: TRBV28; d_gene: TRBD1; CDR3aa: CASSQRTGSYEQYF; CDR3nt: TGTGCCAGCAGTCAAAGGACAGGGAGCTACGAGCAGTACTTC
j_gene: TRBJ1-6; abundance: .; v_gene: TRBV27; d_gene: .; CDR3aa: CASSATGRNSPLHF; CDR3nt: TGTGCCAGCAGTGCCACAGGGCGGAATTCACCCCTCCACTTT
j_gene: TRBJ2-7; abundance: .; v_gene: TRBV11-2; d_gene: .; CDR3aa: CASSLVTGFGEQYF; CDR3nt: TGTGCCAGCAGCTTAGTCACGGGTTTCGGCGAGCAGTACTTC
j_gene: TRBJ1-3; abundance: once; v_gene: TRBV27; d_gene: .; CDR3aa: CASSPTTSGNTIYF; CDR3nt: TGTGCCAGCAGCCCGACGACCTCTGGAAACACCATATATTTT
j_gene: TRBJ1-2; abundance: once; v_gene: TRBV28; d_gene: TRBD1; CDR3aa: CASSSRDRVHYGYTF; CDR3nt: TGTGCCAGCAGTAGCCGGGACAGGGTGCATTACGGCTACACCTTC
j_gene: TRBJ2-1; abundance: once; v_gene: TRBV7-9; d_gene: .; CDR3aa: CASSSPQGAYNEQFF; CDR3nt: TGTGCCAGCAGCTCCCCTCAGGGAGCCTACAATGAGCAGTTCTTC
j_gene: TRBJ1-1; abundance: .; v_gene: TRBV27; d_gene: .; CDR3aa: CASSPGSSNTEAFF; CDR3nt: TGTGCCAGCAGCCCGGGATCCTCGAACACTGAAGCTTTCTTT
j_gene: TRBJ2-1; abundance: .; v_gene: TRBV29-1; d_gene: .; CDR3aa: CSGSREHNEQFF; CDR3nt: TGCAGCGGGTCGCGGGAACACAATGAGCAGTTCTTC
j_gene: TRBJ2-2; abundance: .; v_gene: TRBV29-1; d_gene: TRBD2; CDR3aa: CSVLRTSGIPNTGELFF; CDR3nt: TGCAGCGTCCTCCGCACTAGCGGGATCCCGAACACCGGGGAGCTGTTTTTT
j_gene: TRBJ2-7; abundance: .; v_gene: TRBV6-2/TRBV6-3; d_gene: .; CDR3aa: CASSYLPGPVAEQYF; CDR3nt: TGTGCCAGCAGTTACTTACCGGGCCCTGTTGCCGAGCAGTACTTC
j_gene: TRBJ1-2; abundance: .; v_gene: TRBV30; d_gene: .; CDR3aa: CAWKQGYGYTF; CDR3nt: TGTGCCTGGAAGCAGGGCTATGGCTACACCTTC
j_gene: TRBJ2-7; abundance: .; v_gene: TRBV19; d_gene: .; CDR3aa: CASSMIDRGEQYF; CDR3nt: TGTGCCAGTAGTATGATTGACCGGGGCGAGCAGTACTTC
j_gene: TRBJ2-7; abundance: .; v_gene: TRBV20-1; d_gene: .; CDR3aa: CSARDRGTATYEQYF; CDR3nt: TGCAGTGCTAGAGATCGGGGGACAGCAACCTACGAGCAGTACTTC
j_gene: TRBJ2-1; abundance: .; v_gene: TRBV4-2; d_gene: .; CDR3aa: CASSHGPSNEQFF; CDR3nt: TGTGCCAGCAGCCACGGGCCATCAAATGAGCAGTTCTTC
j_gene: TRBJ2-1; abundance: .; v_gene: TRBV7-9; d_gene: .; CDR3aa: CASSLALGRNNEQFF; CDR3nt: TGTGCCAGCAGCTTAGCGTTAGGAAGAAACAATGAGCAGTTCTTC
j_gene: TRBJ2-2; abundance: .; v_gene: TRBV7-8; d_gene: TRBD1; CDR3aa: CASSLLGTGVTGELFF; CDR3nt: TGTGCCAGCAGCTTATTAGGGACAGGGGTGACCGGGGAGCTGTTTTTT
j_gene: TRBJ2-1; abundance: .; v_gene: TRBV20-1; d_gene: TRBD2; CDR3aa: CSARHRTSGRAYEQFF; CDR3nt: TGCAGTGCTAGGCACCGGACTAGCGGGAGGGCGTATGAGCAGTTCTTC
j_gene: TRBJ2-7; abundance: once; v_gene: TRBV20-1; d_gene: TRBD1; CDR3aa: CSARDQQGSSYEQYF; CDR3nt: TGCAGTGCTAGAGATCAACAGGGGAGCTCCTACGAGCAGTACTTC
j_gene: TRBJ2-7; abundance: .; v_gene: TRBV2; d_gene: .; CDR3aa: CATQESRAYEQYF; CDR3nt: TGTGCCACACAGGAATCCCGGGCGTACGAGCAGTACTTC
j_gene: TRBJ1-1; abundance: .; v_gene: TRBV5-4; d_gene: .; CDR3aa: CASSPASGEAFF; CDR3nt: TGTGCCAGCAGCCCGGCCAGCGGTGAAGCTTTCTTT
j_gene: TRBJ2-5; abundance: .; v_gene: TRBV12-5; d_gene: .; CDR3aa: CASGLVQEETQYF; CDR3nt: TGTGCTAGTGGTTTGGTACAAGAAGAGACCCAGTACTTC
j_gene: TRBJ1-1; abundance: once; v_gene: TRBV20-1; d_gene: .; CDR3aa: CSARRTVNTEAFF; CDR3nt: TGCAGTGCTAGGAGGACGGTGAACACTGAAGCTTTCTTT
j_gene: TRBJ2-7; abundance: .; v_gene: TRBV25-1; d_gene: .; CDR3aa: CASSDAGLGYEQYF; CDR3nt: TGTGCCAGCAGTGACGCTGGCCTAGGCTACGAGCAGTACTTC
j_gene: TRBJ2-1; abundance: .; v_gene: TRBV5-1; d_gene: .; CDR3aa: CASSLVRVTDEQFF; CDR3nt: TGCGCCAGCAGCTTGGTTCGGGTAACGGATGAGCAGTTCTTC
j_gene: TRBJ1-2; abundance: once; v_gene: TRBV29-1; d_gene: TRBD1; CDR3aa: CSVADRVGYTF; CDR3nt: TGCAGCGTTGCCGACAGGGTGGGTTACACCTTC
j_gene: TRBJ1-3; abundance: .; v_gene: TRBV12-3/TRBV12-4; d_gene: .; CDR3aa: CASSPQGGSNTIYF; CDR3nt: TGTGCCAGCAGCCCTCAGGGAGGTAGTAACACCATATATTTT
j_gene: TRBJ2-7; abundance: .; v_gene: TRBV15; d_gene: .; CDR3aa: CATSRDRTYEQYF; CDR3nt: TGTGCCACCAGCAGAGACAGGACCTACGAGCAGTACTTC
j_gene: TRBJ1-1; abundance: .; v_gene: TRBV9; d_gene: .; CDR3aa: CASGQMNTEAFF; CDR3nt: TGTGCCAGCGGACAGATGAACACTGAAGCTTTCTTT
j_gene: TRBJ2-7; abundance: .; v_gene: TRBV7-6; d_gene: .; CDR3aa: CASSLPSGREWRYEQYF; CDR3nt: TGTGCCAGCAGCTTACCCTCCGGCCGGGAATGGCGCTACGAGCAGTACTTC
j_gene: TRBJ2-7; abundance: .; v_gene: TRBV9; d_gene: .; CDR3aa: CASSADGTYDEQYF; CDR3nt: TGTGCCAGCAGTGCCGACGGGACCTACGACGAGCAGTACTTC
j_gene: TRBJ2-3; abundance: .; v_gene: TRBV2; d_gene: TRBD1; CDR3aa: CASSERSPDRGPTDTQYF; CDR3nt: TGTGCCAGCAGTGAAAGGTCGCCGGACAGGGGGCCCACAGATACGCAGTATTTT
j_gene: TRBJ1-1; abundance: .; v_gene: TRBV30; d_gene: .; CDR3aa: CAWGVGGWTEAFF; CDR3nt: TGTGCCTGGGGGGTTGGGGGTTGGACTGAAGCTTTCTTT
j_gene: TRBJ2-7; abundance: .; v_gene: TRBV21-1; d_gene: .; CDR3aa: CASSKSGSNEQYF; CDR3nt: TGTGCCAGCAGCAAATCAGGATCCAACGAGCAGTACTTC
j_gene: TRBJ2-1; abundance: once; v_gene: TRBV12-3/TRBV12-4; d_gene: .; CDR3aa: CASSLYAYNEQFF; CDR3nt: TGTGCCAGCAGTCTCTATGCTTACAATGAGCAGTTCTTC
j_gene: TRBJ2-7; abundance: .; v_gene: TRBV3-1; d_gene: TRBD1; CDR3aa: CASSQDRGRTEQYF; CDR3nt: TGTGCCAGCAGCCAGGACAGGGGGCGCACCGAGCAGTACTTC
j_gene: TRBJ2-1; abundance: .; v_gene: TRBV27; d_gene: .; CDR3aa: CASSYLAEQFF; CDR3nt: TGTGCCAGCAGTTATCTAGCAGAGCAGTTCTTC
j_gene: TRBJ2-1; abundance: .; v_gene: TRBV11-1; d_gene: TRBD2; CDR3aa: CASSPGLADQQFF; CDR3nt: TGTGCCAGCAGCCCGGGACTAGCGGACCAGCAGTTCTTC
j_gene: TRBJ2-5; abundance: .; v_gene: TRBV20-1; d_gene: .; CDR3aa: CSANGGWGETQYF; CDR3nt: TGCAGTGCCAATGGGGGGTGGGGAGAGACCCAGTACTTC
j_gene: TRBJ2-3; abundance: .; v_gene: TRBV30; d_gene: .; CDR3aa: CAWSVGGSTDTQYF; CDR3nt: TGTGCCTGGAGTGTGGGCGGGAGCACAGATACGCAGTATTTT
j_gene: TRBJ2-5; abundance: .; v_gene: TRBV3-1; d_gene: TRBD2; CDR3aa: CASSKISGSPETQYF; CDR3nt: TGTGCCAGCAGCAAAATTAGCGGGTCCCCAGAGACCCAGTACTTC
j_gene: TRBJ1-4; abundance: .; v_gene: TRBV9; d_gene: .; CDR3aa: CASSAGGSNEKLFF; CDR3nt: TGTGCCAGCAGCGCTGGAGGAAGTAATGAAAAACTGTTTTTT
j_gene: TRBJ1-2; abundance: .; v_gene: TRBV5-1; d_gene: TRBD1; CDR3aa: CASSPGGSGYTF; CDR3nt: TGCGCCAGCAGCCCAGGGGGTTCTGGCTACACCTTC
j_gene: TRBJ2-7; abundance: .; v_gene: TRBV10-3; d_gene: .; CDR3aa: CAISEDYEQYF; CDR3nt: TGTGCCATCAGTGAGGACTACGAGCAGTACTTC
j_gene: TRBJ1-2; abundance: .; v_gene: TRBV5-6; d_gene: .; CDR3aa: CASSLIGGSGYTF; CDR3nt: TGTGCCAGCAGCTTGATTGGGGGCAGTGGCTACACCTTC
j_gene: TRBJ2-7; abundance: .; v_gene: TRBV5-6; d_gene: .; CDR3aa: CASSLDGWSYEQYF; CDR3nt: TGTGCCAGCAGCTTGGATGGGTGGTCTTACGAGCAGTACTTC